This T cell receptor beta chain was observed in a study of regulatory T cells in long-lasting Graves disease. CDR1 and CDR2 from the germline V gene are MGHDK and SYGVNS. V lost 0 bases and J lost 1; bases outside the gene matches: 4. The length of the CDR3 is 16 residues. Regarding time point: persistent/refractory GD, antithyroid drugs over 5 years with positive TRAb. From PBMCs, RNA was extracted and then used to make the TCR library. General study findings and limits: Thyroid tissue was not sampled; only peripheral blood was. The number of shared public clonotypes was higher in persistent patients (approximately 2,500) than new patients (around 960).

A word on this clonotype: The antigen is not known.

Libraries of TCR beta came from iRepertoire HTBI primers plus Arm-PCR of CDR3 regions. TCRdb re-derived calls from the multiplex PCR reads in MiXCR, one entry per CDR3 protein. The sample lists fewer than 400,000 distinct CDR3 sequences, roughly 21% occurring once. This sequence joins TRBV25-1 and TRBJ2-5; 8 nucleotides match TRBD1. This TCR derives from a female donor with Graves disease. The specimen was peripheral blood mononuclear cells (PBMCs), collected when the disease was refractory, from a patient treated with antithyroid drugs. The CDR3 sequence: CASSEYTGGSQETQYF. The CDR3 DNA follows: TGTGCCAGCAGTGAATATACAGGGGGGTCCCAAGAGACCCAGTACTTC.